This TCR beta chain came from a study of cytomegalovirus exposure and HLA in healthy donors. Turning to the study itself: Around 87 million unique TCRs, all from HLA-typed donors, were included in an early release of the data.

General observations from the study: CMV antigen specificity of a few CMV-associated chains was confirmed in vitro. Immune exposure information comprised only CMV serostatus.

Vbeta (60) and Jbeta (13) primers were used in the PCR. Sequenced by immunoSEQ multiplex PCR; TCRdb stores in-frame clones only, minus some. The sample has about 120,000 clones, around 60% seen once. Remarks on this clone: Its antigen remains unknown.

Germline CDR1 is SGHTS and CDR2 is YDEGEE. Trimming pared 4 bases from V and 2 bases from J, leaving 10 bases between. The CDR3 covers 13 residues. The material sequenced was PBMCs. The chain carries TRBV5-8 and TRBJ2-7; possibly TRBD1 for D (6 bases). The TCR originated in a man aged 35 to 55 in good health and CMV-seropositive. CDR3 sequence (DNA): TGTGCCAGCAGCCAAGGACAGCCCTACGAGCAGTACTTC. Residues: CASSQGQPYEQYF.